Listed below are T cell receptor beta chains from one sample, sequenced in a study of T cell changes during pregnancy in multiple sclerosis. Clones were sequenced by immunoSEQ multiplex PCR, and TCRdb holds only the in-frame ones, with some missing. This table has about 23,000 clones, approximately 90% appearing once. Here the sequenced sample was CD8+ T cells from peripheral blood mononuclear cells, taken in the first trimester of pregnancy. The receptors derive from a female donor with multiple sclerosis, enrolled in a pregnancy study. The CDR3 runs from the conserved cysteine through the conserved F or W. The D gene is left open where the match is weak. Size values are once, few and many counts, or a class for expanded clones, and some rows have none.

>once|TRBV19|TRBD2|TRBJ2-7|16
TGTGCCAGTAGTATTGCGGGGGACCCTTATGTCCACGAGCAGTACTTC
CASSIAGDPYVHEQYF
>few|TRBV21-1|NA|TRBJ2-7|15
TGTGCCAGCAGCAAACTCCAGGGGGCCAGCTACGAGCAGTACTTC
CASSKLQGASYEQYF
>NA|TRBV6-5|TRBD1|TRBJ1-1|15
TGTGCCAGCAGTTCTGGAGGGGGCGTGGTAGCTGAAGCTTTCTTT
CASSSGGGVVAEAFF
>NA|TRBV4-1|TRBD2|TRBJ2-1|18
TGCGCCAGCAGTTCAACCTTAGGGACTAGCCCAAACATTGGTGAGCAGTTCTTC
CASSSTLGTSPNIGEQFF
>NA|TRBV6-5|TRBD1|TRBJ2-1|12
TGTGCCAGCACCCCCGGGACAGGGTATCAGTTCTTC
CASTPGTGYQFF
>NA|TRBV19|NA|TRBJ2-7|15
TGTGCCAGTAGTATAGGACTACTGAATATTGACGAGCAGTACTTC
CASSIGLLNIDEQYF
>NA|TRBV6-4|TRBD2|TRBJ2-1|16
TGTGCCAGCAGTAGAACCGGGACTAGCGGGGTCAATGAGCAGTTCTTC
CASSRTGTSGVNEQFF
>few|TRBV6-4|NA|TRBJ2-6|16
TGTGCCAGCAGTGAGGAGGGCGAATCTGGGGCCAACGTCCTGACTTTC
CASSEEGESGANVLTF
>NA|TRBV7-8|NA|TRBJ1-2|16
TGTGCCAGCAGCTTAAAGGGGACGGGAGCTAACTATGGCTACACCTTC
CASSLKGTGANYGYTF
>NA|TRBV28|TRBD2|TRBJ2-3|19
TGTGCCAGCAGTACGGGTATAAGGGGACTAGCGGGAGCGGCCGCTACGCAGTATTTT
CASSTGIRGLAGAAATQYF
>once|TRBV7-2|NA|TRBJ2-4|15
TGTGCCAGCAGCTTAGAGTCCGGGTTCGGAAACATTCAGTACTTC
CASSLESGFGNIQYF
>NA|TRBV7-2|TRBD2|TRBJ2-1|15
TGTGCCAGCAGCTTAGACTCGGGGGGGGACAATGAGCAGTTCTTC
CASSLDSGGDNEQFF
>NA|TRBV7-2|TRBD2|TRBJ2-2|15
TGTGCCAGCATCACCACGGGGGGTGGCACCGGGGAGCTGTTTTTT
CASITTGGGTGELFF
>once|TRBV2|NA|TRBJ1-5|16
TGTGCCAGCAGTACAGGTACACCGACTTTGTTCCAGCCCCAGCATTTT
CASSTGTPTLFQPQHF
>NA|TRBV5-1|NA|TRBJ2-7|14
TGCGCCAGCAGCTTGGCTCTAGAGTCCCGAGAGCAGTACTTC
CASSLALESREQYF
>few|TRBV7-3|NA|TRBJ2-3|15
TGTGCCAGCAGCCAATGGGGGGAGGGCACAGATACGCAGTATTTT
CASSQWGEGTDTQYF
>NA|TRBV7-9|TRBD2|TRBJ2-3|19
TGTGCCAGCAGCTTAGTTTCTGGGGGACTAGCGGGCCCCAAGAATACGCAGTATTTT
CASSLVSGGLAGPKNTQYF
>NA|TRBV15|TRBD1|TRBJ2-1|14
TGTGCCACCAGCATGGGGACAGGGCAAAATGAGCAGTTCTTC
CATSMGTGQNEQFF
>NA|TRBV4-3|TRBD1|TRBJ1-2|17
TGCGCCAGCAGCCAAGATCTTGGGGGCAGGGGGGACTATGGCTACACCTTC
CASSQDLGGRGDYGYTF
>NA|TRBV4-1|NA|TRBJ2-7|17
TGCGCCAGCAGCCAAGATAGGGGGATGGGGGCATCGTACGAGCAGTACTTC
CASSQDRGMGASYEQYF
>NA|TRBV27|NA|TRBJ2-1|15
TGTGCCAGCAGTCAGACTATCGGAATCTACAATGAGCAGTTCTTC
CASSQTIGIYNEQFF
>few|TRBV9|TRBD1|TRBJ1-2|14
TGTGCCAGCAGGAACACCGGGACAGGGACTGGCTACACCTTC
CASRNTGTGTGYTF
>NA|TRBV6-5|NA|TRBJ1-2|15
TGTGCCAGCAGTCGTGACATAGGTGGCTTCTCTGGCTACACCTTC
CASSRDIGGFSGYTF
>NA|TRBV7-2|TRBD1|TRBJ1-1|15
TGTGCCAGCAGCTTAGAACAGGGGGTAGTGACTGAAGCTTTCTTT
CASSLEQGVVTEAFF
>NA|TRBV27|NA|TRBJ2-7|15
TGTGCCAGCAGTTTATCGTACGGACTCTCCTACGAGCAGTACTTC
CASSLSYGLSYEQYF
>once|TRBV5-1|TRBD1|TRBJ2-7|14
TGCGCCAGCAGCCCGGACAGGACAGGGTACGAGCAGTACTTC
CASSPDRTGYEQYF
>once|TRBV25-1|NA|TRBJ2-5|14
TGTGCCAGCAGTGAATTATGGGGGGAGGAGACCCAGTACTTC
CASSELWGEETQYF
>once|TRBV15|TRBD2|TRBJ2-3|16
TGTGCCACCAGCAGGGATTCAGGACTAGCGGGAGATACGCAGTATTTT
CATSRDSGLAGDTQYF
>NA|TRBV18|TRBD2|TRBJ2-7|16
TGTGCCAGCTCACCAGATACTAGCGGGAGAGGCTACGAGCAGTACTTC
CASSPDTSGRGYEQYF
>NA|TRBV28|NA|TRBJ2-7|13
TGTGCCAGCGGTGCGGTACACTCCTACGAGCAGTACTTC
CASGAVHSYEQYF
>NA|TRBV7-9|TRBD2|TRBJ2-7|14
TGTGCCAGCATCCGCGGGACTAGCGGATACGAGCAGTACTTC
CASIRGTSGYEQYF
>once|TRBV2|NA|TRBJ2-1|14
TGTGCCAGCAGCCCTCTAGCGTCCTACAATGAGCAGTTCTTC
CASSPLASYNEQFF
>NA|TRBV5-5|TRBD1|TRBJ2-2|18
TGTGCCAGCAGCCCTACACCCGGGACAGTGGTTTGGACCGGGGAGCTGTTTTTT
CASSPTPGTVVWTGELFF
>NA|TRBV5-1|NA|TRBJ1-2|11
TGCGCCAGCAGCTCGGAGGGGGGCTACACCTTC
CASSSEGGYTF
>once|TRBV29-1|NA|TRBJ1-2|13
TGCAGCGCTCCCCGGACTGCCGGGGGAGGCTACACCTTC
CSAPRTAGGGYTF
>NA|TRBV4-3|TRBD1|TRBJ2-2|16
TGCGCCAGCAGCCCGAGACAGGGGGGCTGGATCGGGGAGCTGTTTTTT
CASSPRQGGWIGELFF
>NA|TRBV27|TRBD2|TRBJ2-7|12
TGTGCCAGCACTAGCGGGAGTGACGAGCAGTACTTC
CASTSGSDEQYF
>NA|TRBV11-2|TRBD2|TRBJ2-7|13
TGTGCCAGCAGCGGATGGGACTATATTGAGCAGTACTTC
CASSGWDYIEQYF
>NA|TRBV28|TRBD1|TRBJ2-7|14
TGTGCCAGCAGTCCGGGACAGGGGGTAGACGAGCAGTACTTC
CASSPGQGVDEQYF
>NA|TRBV11-2|NA|TRBJ2-7|12
TGTGCCAGCAGGGGACTCCCCCGAGAGCAGTACTTC
CASRGLPREQYF
>NA|TRBV4-3|NA|TRBJ1-1|14
TGCGCCAGCAGCCCAAGCAGGGATTACACTGAAGCTTTCTTT
CASSPSRDYTEAFF
>few|TRBV6-1|NA|TRBJ2-7|12
TGTGCCAGCAGTGAATTATCGGTCGAGCAGTACTTC
CASSELSVEQYF
>NA|TRBV29-1|TRBD2|TRBJ2-5|15
TGCAGCGTTGAATTCGTAGCGGGAGCTGGGGAGACCCAGTACTTC
CSVEFVAGAGETQYF
>NA|TRBV28|NA|TRBJ1-5|19
TGTGCCAGCAGTTTCACTGGTCGGGGGGGAGGTTTGGGCAATCAGCCCCAGCATTTT
CASSFTGRGGGLGNQPQHF
>NA|TRBV2|TRBD1|TRBJ1-4|18
TGTGCCAGCAGTGAGTTTTGGGACAGGGAAAATGAAAATGAAAAACTGTTTTTT
CASSEFWDRENENEKLFF
>NA|TRBV15|NA|TRBJ2-3|15
TGTGCCACCAGTAGCGGCCTTAAAGTCACAGATACGCAGTATTTT
CATSSGLKVTDTQYF
>NA|TRBV2|NA|TRBJ2-3|15
TGTGCCAGCAGTGAACGTCTAGCCAGCACAGATACGCAGTATTTT
CASSERLASTDTQYF
>NA|TRBV19|NA|TRBJ2-3|12
TGTGCCAGTAGTTTCCTTACAGATACGCAGTATTTT
CASSFLTDTQYF
>NA|TRBV5-1|NA|TRBJ2-5|17
TGCGCCAGCAGCTGGGACGGGACACTCCCTAACCAAGAGACCCAGTACTTC
CASSWDGTLPNQETQYF
>NA|TRBV7-9|NA|TRBJ2-7|13
TGTGCCAGCAGCTTAGCGAGTACCTACGAGCAGTACTTC
CASSLASTYEQYF
>NA|TRBV11-2|NA|TRBJ2-7|15
TGTGCCAGCAGCTTAGGCCTAGCTCCATCCTACGAGCAGTACTTC
CASSLGLAPSYEQYF
>NA|TRBV2|TRBD1|TRBJ1-2|18
TGTGCCAGTTTGGATGGGACGGGGACAGTCCTGACTAACTATGGCTACACCTTC
CASLDGTGTVLTNYGYTF
>NA|TRBV7-2|NA|TRBJ2-7|14
TGTGCCAGCAGCCCGGGGGTAGCGCAATACGAGCAGTACTTC
CASSPGVAQYEQYF
>NA|TRBV4-2|NA|TRBJ2-3|18
TGTGCCAGCAGCCAAGACGGGAGTACAATTATAATAGGAGATACGCAGTATTTT
CASSQDGSTIIIGDTQYF
>NA|TRBV7-9|TRBD2|TRBJ2-3|18
TGTGCCAGCAGCTCACTAGCGGGAGGGCCGAGGGGCACAGATACGCAGTATTTT
CASSSLAGGPRGTDTQYF
>once|TRBV13|TRBD2|TRBJ2-1|17
TGTGCCAGCAGCGTTAAGGCGGGACTAGCGGGGTACAATGAGCAGTTCTTC
CASSVKAGLAGYNEQFF
>NA|TRBV4-1|NA|TRBJ2-7|16
TGCGCCAGCAGCCAAATGGGGTCGGGGTTCTCCTACGAGCAGTACTTC
CASSQMGSGFSYEQYF
>NA|TRBV28|NA|TRBJ2-2|14
TGTGCCAGCAGCGGGGTCGAAGTAGGCGGGGAGCTGTTTTTT
CASSGVEVGGELFF
>medium-sized|TRBV6-4|NA|TRBJ2-2|14
TGTGCCAGCAGTGAGTCTGGGAGTGGCGGGGAGCTGTTTTTT
CASSESGSGGELFF
>NA|TRBV5-5|NA|TRBJ1-1|15
TGTGCCAGCAGCTTGGCCGGCGGGGGCCGCACTGAAGCTTTCTTT
CASSLAGGGRTEAFF